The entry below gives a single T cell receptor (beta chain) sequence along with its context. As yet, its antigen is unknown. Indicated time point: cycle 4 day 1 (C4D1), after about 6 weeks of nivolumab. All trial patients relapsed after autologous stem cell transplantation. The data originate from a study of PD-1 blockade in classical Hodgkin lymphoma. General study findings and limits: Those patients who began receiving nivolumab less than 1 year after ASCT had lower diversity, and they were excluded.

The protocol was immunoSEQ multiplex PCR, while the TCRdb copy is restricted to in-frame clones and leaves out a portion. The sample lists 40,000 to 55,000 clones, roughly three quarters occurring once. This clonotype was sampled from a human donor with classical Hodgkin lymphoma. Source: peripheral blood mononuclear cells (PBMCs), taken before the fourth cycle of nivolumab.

CDR3 DNA sequence: TGTGCCAGTAGTCCCGGACTAGCGGGAGTGGTTGAGCAGTTCTTC. Its protein is CASSPGLAGVVEQFF. V usage is TRBV19 and J usage is TRBJ2-1; 13 bases map to TRBD2. This CDR3 has 15 residues. Germline V CDR1 and CDR2: LNHDA, SQIVND (reference sequence). With V trimmed by 5 bases and J by 9 bases, 7 bases remained unmatched.